A single sample is the source of the 5 T cell receptor beta chains below, sequenced in a study of blood T cells in healthy people across ages (dated by TCRdb to 2013 to 2016). Library preparation employed 5' RACE. This sample was sequenced with an Illumina HiSeq 2500. A second roughly 6 to 11 cycle PCR used a sample-barcoded 5' primer and a J-beta primer mix. TCRdb reworked the public reads: Q25 trimming with fastp, MiXCR clone assembly, productive beta chains retained. Here each entry gathers all rows of one CDR3 protein and keeps the most common genes and DNA. Here the sample has about 750,000 distinct CDR3 sequences; about 48% occur a single time. Clones ranked in the top ten supply roughly 40% of the sample. The source material was blood. The origin of the receptors is an elderly man in good health.

The chain recombines TRBV6-5 with TRBJ2-1, with a possible D match to TRBD1 (5 bases). The CDR3 is made up of 15 amino acids. CDR1 is MNHEY, CDR2 SVGAGI, per germline. V was clipped by 6 bases and J by 4 bases, with 16 bases between them. Here the CDR3 DNA reads TGTGCCAGCAGCCTCACGCCGGCAGGGTACAATGAGCAGTTCTTC. Protein sequence: CASSLTPAGYNEQFF.

This chain connects TRBV12-3 or TRBV12-4 to TRBJ1-1, with a possible D match to TRBD1 (5 bases). V lost 3 bases and J 4 bases, leaving 18 bases between the germline ends. The CDR3 is 16 amino acids. In DNA form, the CDR3 reads TGTGCCAGCAGTTTGAACAAGGGGCAGAGGGGCACTGAAGCTTTCTTT. It is translated as CASSLNKGQRGTEAFF.

This clonotype has more than one count but fewer than ten. The chain recombines TRBV10-3 with TRBJ1-5; D call uncertain. Trimming left V 2 bases short and J 5 bases short, with 7 bases between. The CDR3 length is 13 residues. Looked up from germline, CDR1 is ENHRY and CDR2 is SYGVKD. The CDR3 loop reads CAISEDGYQPQHF. CDR3 in DNA: TGTGCCATCAGTGAGGACGGTTATCAGCCCCAGCATTTT.

The rearrangement joins TRBV20-1 to TRBJ2-4, with a tentative D call TRBD2 (6 bases). TRBJ2-7 matches the DNA end more closely, so the J call is doubtful. The germline V gene has CDR1 DFQATT and CDR2 SNEGSKA (reference sequence). The CDR3 runs 14 residues. The CDR3 region has the DNA TGCAGTGCTAGAGGGGCGGGGTCTGGGTACGAGCAGTACTTC. Residues: CSARGAGSGYEQYF.

V usage is TRBV20-1 and J usage is TRBJ2-3; D not certain. This CDR3 has 11 residues. CDR1 is DFQATT and CDR2 is SNEGSKA in the germline V gene (reference sequence). The CDR3 nucleotides read TGCAGGTTCCAGGGCACAGATACGCAGTATTTT. It translates to CRFQGTDTQYF.